This TCR beta chain originates from a study of blood T cell repertoires in COVID-19. The ends lost 4 bases at V and 3 bases at J; junction bases unmatched: 7. Per the germline V gene, CDR1 is ENHRY and CDR2 is SYGVKD. The CDR3 extends over 15 amino acids. This clone was seen a few times. Measured with immunoSEQ multiplex PCR; TCRdb has only the in-frame clones, and not every one. Counted here are about 13,000 clones, about 76% occurring once; the ten biggest clones make up over 40%. This TCR came from an elderly woman with acute or convalescent COVID-19. The gene calls are TRBV10-3 and TRBJ2-3, with 7 nucleotides matching TRBD2. Sequencing used peripheral blood. CDR3 sequence: CAISASSGSTDTQYF. The CDR3, as DNA: TGTGCCATCAGTGCGTCTAGCGGTTCGACAGATACGCAGTATTTT.